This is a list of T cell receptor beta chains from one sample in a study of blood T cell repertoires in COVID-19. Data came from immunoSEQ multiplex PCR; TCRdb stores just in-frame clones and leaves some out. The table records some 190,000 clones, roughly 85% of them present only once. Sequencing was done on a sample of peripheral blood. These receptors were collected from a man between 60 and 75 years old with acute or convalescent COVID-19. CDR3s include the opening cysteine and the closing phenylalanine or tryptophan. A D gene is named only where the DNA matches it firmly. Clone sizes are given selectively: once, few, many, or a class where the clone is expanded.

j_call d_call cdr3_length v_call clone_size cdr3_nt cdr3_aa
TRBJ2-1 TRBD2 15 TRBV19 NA TGTGCCAGTGTCGGGAGGGCCTCCTCCTACAATGAGCAGTTCTTC CASVGRASSYNEQFF
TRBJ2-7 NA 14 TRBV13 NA TGTGCCAGCAGTCCAGGGAGGGGGTCCTACGAGCAGTACTTC CASSPGRGSYEQYF
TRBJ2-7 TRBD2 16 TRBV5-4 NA TGTGCCAGCAGCTCTGGGACTAGCGGGAGGTCCGGCGAGCAGTACTTC CASSSGTSGRSGEQYF
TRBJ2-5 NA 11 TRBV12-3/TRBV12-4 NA TGTGCCAGCAGACGCGGAGAGACCCAGTACTTC CASRRGETQYF
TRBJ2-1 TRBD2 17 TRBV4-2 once TGTGCCAGCAGCCGCTCCGCAACGGCGGGAGGAAACGGTGAGCAGTTCTTC CASSRSATAGGNGEQFF
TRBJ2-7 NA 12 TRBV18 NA TGTGCCAGCTCATTCTCGGGTTACGAGCAGTACTTC CASSFSGYEQYF
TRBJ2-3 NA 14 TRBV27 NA TGTGCCAGCAGTCCCCTCGGGGGATCAGATACGCAGTATTTT CASSPLGGSDTQYF
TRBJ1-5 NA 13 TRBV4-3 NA TGCGCCAGCAGCCAAGGCACCGGTGAGCCCCAGCATTTT CASSQGTGEPQHF
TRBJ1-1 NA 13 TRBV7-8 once TGTGCCAGCAGCTTCGACTGGAACACTGAAGCTTTCTTT CASSFDWNTEAFF
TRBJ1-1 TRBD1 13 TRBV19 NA TGTGCCAGTTCACTCAGGGGGGACACTGAAGCTTTCTTT CASSLRGDTEAFF
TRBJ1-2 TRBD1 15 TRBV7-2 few TGTGCCAGCAGCTCCCGGACAGGGGTTAACTATGGCTACACCTTC CASSSRTGVNYGYTF
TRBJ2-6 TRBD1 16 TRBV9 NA TGTGCCAGCAGCCCATGGGACAGTTCAGGGGCCAACGTCCTGACTTTC CASSPWDSSGANVLTF
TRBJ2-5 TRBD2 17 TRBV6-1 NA TGTGCCAGCAGTGAATTCGCATCGGGAGGGCCTGAAGAGACCCAGTACTTC CASSEFASGGPEETQYF
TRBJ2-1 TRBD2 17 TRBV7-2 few TGTGCCAGCAGCTTCCGGCGACTAGCGGTAGTTAACAATGAGCAGTTCTTC CASSFRRLAVVNNEQFF
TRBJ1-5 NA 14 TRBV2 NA TGTGCCAGCAGGGCCACTACAGGGTTTCAGCCCCAGCATTTT CASRATTGFQPQHF
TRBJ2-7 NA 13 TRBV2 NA TGTGCCAGCATTCTCCGCCTCCGGGACGAGCAGTACTTC CASILRLRDEQYF
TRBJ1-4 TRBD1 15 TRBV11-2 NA TGTGCCAGCAGCCGGACAGGGGGGGTAACTGAAAAACTGTTTTTT CASSRTGGVTEKLFF
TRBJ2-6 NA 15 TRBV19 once TGTGCCACTCAGGGGGGCGGCTCTGGGGCCAACGTCCTGACTTTC CATQGGGSGANVLTF
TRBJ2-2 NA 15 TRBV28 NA TGTGCCAGCAGTTCCCCGGGTAGTAGGACCGGGGAGCTGTTTTTT CASSSPGSRTGELFF
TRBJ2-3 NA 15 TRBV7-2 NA TGTGCCAGCAGCTTAGTCCAGCGGAGGCCAGATACGCAGTATTTT CASSLVQRRPDTQYF
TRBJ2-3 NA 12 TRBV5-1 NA TGCGCCAGCAGCCAGGGTTCGGATACGCAGTATTTT CASSQGSDTQYF
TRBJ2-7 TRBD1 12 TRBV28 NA TGTGCCAGCAGGACACAGGGGGGCGAGCAGTACTTC CASRTQGGEQYF
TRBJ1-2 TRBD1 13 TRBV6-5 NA TGTGCCAGTAAGGGACAGGCCTTGCTTGGCTACACCTTC CASKGQALLGYTF
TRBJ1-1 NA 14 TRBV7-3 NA TGTGCCAGCAGCTTAACGGCGGGGGCGGTTGAAGCTTTCTTT CASSLTAGAVEAFF
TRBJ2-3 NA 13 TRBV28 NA TGTGCCAGCAACCTACAGGGCGTCGGTACGCAGTATTTT CASNLQGVGTQYF
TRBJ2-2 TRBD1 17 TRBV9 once TGTGCCAGCAGCACTCGAGCCGGGACAGGGGACACCGGGGAGCTGTTTTTT CASSTRAGTGDTGELFF
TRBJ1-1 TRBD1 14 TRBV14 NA TGTGCCAGCAGCCGGGACAGGGGGAACACTGAAGCTTTCTTT CASSRDRGNTEAFF
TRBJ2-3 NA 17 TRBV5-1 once TGCGCCAGCAGCTTGGCCGGAGGCGGGCGACGCACAGATACGCAGTATTTT CASSLAGGGRRTDTQYF
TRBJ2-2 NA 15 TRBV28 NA TGTGCCAGCAGTCCTCCGAGACTGAACACCGGGGAGCTGTTTTTT CASSPPRLNTGELFF
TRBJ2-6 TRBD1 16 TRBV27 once TGTGCCACCCGACAGGGTACCCGGGGCGGGGCCAACGTCCTGACTTTC CATRQGTRGGANVLTF
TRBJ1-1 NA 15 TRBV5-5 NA TGTGCCAGCAGCCCCTGGGAGGGAGGGAACACTGAAGCTTTCTTT CASSPWEGGNTEAFF
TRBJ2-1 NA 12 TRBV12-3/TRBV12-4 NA TGTGCCAGCAGTTTAAATTCCCCCGTTCAGTTCTTC CASSLNSPVQFF
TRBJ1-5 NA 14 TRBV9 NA TGTGCCAGCAGCGGCACAGGGACCGGTCAGCCCCAGCATTTT CASSGTGTGQPQHF
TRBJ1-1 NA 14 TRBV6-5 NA TGTGCCAGCAGTTATGGGCATCCGAACACTGAAGCTTTCTTT CASSYGHPNTEAFF
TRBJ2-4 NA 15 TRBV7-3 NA TGTGCCAGCAGCTTATCATTTGCCGAGGGAGGCATTCAGTACTTC CASSLSFAEGGIQYF
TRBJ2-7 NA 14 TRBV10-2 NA TGCGCCAGCAGGACCGGACAGATCTCCTACGAGCAGTACTTC CASRTGQISYEQYF
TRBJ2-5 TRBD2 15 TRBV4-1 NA TGCGCCAGCAGCCAGGGACTAGCGGGGGTAGAGACCCAGTACTTC CASSQGLAGVETQYF
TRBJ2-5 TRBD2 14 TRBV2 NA TGTGCCAGCACCACGTCGGGGGGGCCGGAGACCCAGTACTTC CASTTSGGPETQYF
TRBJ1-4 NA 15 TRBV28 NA TGTGCCAGCAGTTTATCGGGGTCAACTAATGAAAAACTGTTTTTT CASSLSGSTNEKLFF
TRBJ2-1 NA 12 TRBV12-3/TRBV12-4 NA TGTGCCAGCAGTTTAGCGGGCTATGAGCAGTTCTTC CASSLAGYEQFF
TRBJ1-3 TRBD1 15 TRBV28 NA TGTGCCAGCAAAGATACGACAGGGGCTGGAAACACCATATATTTT CASKDTTGAGNTIYF
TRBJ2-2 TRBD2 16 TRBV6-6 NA TGTGCCAGCAGTCGCCGACTAGCGGGGACCACCGGGGAGCTGTTTTTT CASSRRLAGTTGELFF
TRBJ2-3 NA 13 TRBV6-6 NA TGTGCCAGCAAACCGACTAGCACAGATACGCAGTATTTT CASKPTSTDTQYF
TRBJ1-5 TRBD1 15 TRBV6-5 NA TGTGCCAGCAGTACGACAGGGGGCGCGAAACAGCCCCAGCATTTT CASSTTGGAKQPQHF
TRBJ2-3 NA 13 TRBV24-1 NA TGTGCCACCAGTGATTTCCCGGGGGATACGCAGTATTTT CATSDFPGDTQYF